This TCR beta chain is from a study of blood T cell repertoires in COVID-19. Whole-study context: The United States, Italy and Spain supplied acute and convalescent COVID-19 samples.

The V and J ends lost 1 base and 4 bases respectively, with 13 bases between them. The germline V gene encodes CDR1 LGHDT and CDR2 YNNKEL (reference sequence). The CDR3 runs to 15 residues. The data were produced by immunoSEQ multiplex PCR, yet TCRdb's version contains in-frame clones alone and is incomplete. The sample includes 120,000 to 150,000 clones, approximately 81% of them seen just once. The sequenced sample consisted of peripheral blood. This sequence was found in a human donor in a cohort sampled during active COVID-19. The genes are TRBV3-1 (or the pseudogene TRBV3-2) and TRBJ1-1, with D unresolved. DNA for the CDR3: TGTGCCAGCAGCCAAGGACGGGGTGGAGGCACTGAAGCTTTCTTT. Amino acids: CASSQGRGGGTEAFF.